Included here is one TCR beta chain sequence, with context. It has no known antigen specificity. It has no much larger one-base neighbor in the sample; base qualities were not kept. The sample is drawn from a study of blood T cell repertoires in COVID-19 (TCRdb year 2020). Some background on the complete study: Collaborator samples came from the United States, Italy and Spain and covered acute and convalescent phases of COVID-19. The prospective study material was composed of cDNA or gDNA derived from T cells, B-cell-depleted T cells, or PBMCs. Subjects who had been exposed to COVID-19, were actively infected with it, or had recovered from it provided the deeply sampled blood TCRbeta repertoires that made up the dataset. The repertoires were released in a freely available public database meant as a resource for research on the immune response to SARS-CoV-2. The samples were drawn from the first 160 participants of the ongoing ImmuneRACE study and from roughly 1,300 subjects provided by 6 global collaborators. Sample metadata almost always included a de-identified subject ID, COVID-19 status, age in years and sex. Where available, HLA class I and class II types were taken from metadata supplied by the sample provider and were not determined by assay-based typing. Paper-wide results and their limitations: How much clinical and demographic metadata was included differed by source and by participant, and the metadata was provided uncurated.

Here V drops 4 bases and J drops 2 bases, and the junction holds 1 base not matched to any gene. From the cysteine up to the phenylalanine, the CDR3 has a length of 14 residues. The read is trimmed to its CDR3 DNA, 42 bases read in frame from base 1. Sequences KGHSH (CDR1) and LQKENI (CDR2) are obtained from the germline V gene. The collaborating institutions used their own protocols to collect whole blood in K2EDTA tubes. Collaborator samples were shipped for TCRbeta analysis as frozen whole blood, isolated PBMCs, or DNA extracted from either sample type. The immunoSEQ Assay, a bias-controlled multiplex PCR, was used to amplify TCRbeta CDR3 regions from genomic DNA. The paper's processing steps were these. Within the assay, amplification of reference gene primers was used to estimate how many nucleated cells each sample contained. To quantify the absolute abundance of each unique TCRbeta CDR3 rearrangement, sequence reads were collapsed and filtered. For each sample, productive Simpson clonality was calculated by taking the square root of Simpson's diversity index across productive rearrangements. The clones in this table, taken by TCRdb from immuneACCESS, are in-frame only. Not every clone is retained; where verified, under half of the shortfall comes from an unresolved V gene, and the cause of the rest is unknown. The DNA was the basis for D and trimming; V, J and clone size are from that table. The sample table holds around 200,000 clones, of which around 80% were seen once. 15% to 20% of the sample is in the top ten clones.

This sequence originates from a woman of 80 years or more with active or convalescent COVID-19. Sample: peripheral blood. The chain uses TRBV18 and TRBJ1-4, and 7 bases in between align with TRBD1. The nucleotides read TGTGCCAGCTCACAGACAGGGACTAATGAAAAACTGTTTTTT. This sequence encodes CASSQTGTNEKLFF.